This is a list of T cell receptor beta chains from one sample in a study of technical replicates of blood from several donors. Some clones are missing from TCRdb's copy, which holds only in-frame ones; the method was immunoSEQ multiplex PCR. The sample includes tens of thousands of clones, 94% of them seen just once. Sequencing was done on a sample of T cells isolated from PBMCs. The receptors were gathered from a human donor in good health. CDR3s include the opening cysteine and the closing phenylalanine or tryptophan. The D gene is left open where the match is weak. Clone size appears in some rows only: once, few, many, or a class for an expanded clone.

d_gene,abundance,j_gene,v_gene,CDR3aa,CDR3nt
NA,NA,TRBJ2-7,TRBV27,CASSLNLSGEQYF,TGTGCCAGCAGTCTTAACCTGAGCGGGGAGCAGTACTTC
NA,NA,TRBJ2-7,TRBV4-3,CASSQGWLSGWDEQYF,TGCGCCAGCAGCCAAGGTTGGCTTAGCGGATGGGACGAGCAGTACTTC
TRBD2,NA,TRBJ2-3,TRBV7-9,CASSLTSGRSTDTQYF,TGTGCCAGCAGCTTAACGAGCGGGAGGAGCACAGATACGCAGTATTTT
NA,NA,TRBJ1-5,TRBV30,CAWSGTGNQPQHF,TGTGCCTGGAGTGGGACTGGTAATCAGCCCCAGCATTTT
NA,once,TRBJ2-7,TRBV18,CASSPQGPPYEQYF,TGTGCCAGCTCACCACAGGGGCCCCCCTACGAGCAGTACTTC
TRBD1,NA,TRBJ1-2,TRBV5-4,CASRRTGDGGYTF,TGTGCCAGCAGGCGGACAGGGGACGGTGGCTACACCTTC
TRBD2,NA,TRBJ2-3,TRBV5-4,CASSLRTSGTDTQYF,TGTGCCAGCAGCTTGCGGACTAGCGGCACAGATACGCAGTATTTT
TRBD2,NA,TRBJ2-7,TRBV27,CASSSGTSGRGEQYF,TGTGCCAGCAGTTCCGGGACTAGCGGGAGGGGCGAGCAGTACTTC
NA,NA,TRBJ2-7,TRBV6-5,CASSYSVGPYEQYF,TGTGCCAGCAGTTACTCTGTGGGCCCCTACGAGCAGTACTTC
NA,NA,TRBJ2-1,TRBV2,CASPKGGALNEQFF,TGTGCCAGCCCAAAGGGCGGGGCACTTAATGAGCAGTTCTTC
TRBD2,NA,TRBJ2-2,TRBV29-1,CSVEGRLAGGTGELFF,TGCAGCGTTGAAGGACGACTAGCGGGAGGCACCGGGGAGCTGTTTTTT
TRBD1,NA,TRBJ2-7,TRBV9,CASSARGTAFSYEQYF,TGTGCCAGCAGCGCCCGAGGGACAGCTTTCTCCTACGAGCAGTACTTC
TRBD1,NA,TRBJ1-2,TRBV5-5,CASSLDRGQANYGYTF,TGTGCCAGCAGCTTGGACAGGGGGCAAGCTAACTATGGCTACACCTTC
NA,NA,TRBJ2-3,TRBV27,CASSSNSRRYF,TGTGCCAGCAGTTCAAACAGTCGTCGGTATTTT